The next 18 T cell receptor beta chains were all read from a single sample in a study of shared clonotypes between healthy human individuals. Generated by immunoSEQ multiplex PCR, the TCRdb table keeps only in-frame clones and is missing some. The sample has hundreds of thousands of clones, more than 60% seen once; the top ten hold roughly 10%. Sequencing input: memory CD4+ T cells sorted from blood. Subset here: CD45RA-negative fraction. All receptors derive from a man aged 25 to 40 in good health.

The gene calls are TRBV18 and TRBJ2-1; either TRBD1 or TRBD2 may supply D (7 bases each). Germline values: CDR1 KGHSH, CDR2 LQKENI. V lost 6 bases, J lost 1 base, and 13 bases lay in between. CDR3 length: 15 residues. Written as DNA, the CDR3 is TGTGCCAGCTCGCGTCAGGGGGGGTCCTACAATGAGCAGTTCTTC. Protein sequence: CASSRQGGSYNEQFF.

This clone occurred a few times. V gene TRBV19 combines with J gene TRBJ2-2; 13 bases match TRBD2. The CDR3 has 14 amino acids. The V gene's germline CDR1 is LNHDA and CDR2 SQIVND (reference sequence). The V gene end was trimmed by 7 bases and the J gene end by 7 bases; junction bases not matched to a gene: 3. CDR3 loop: CASTGLAGLGELFF. The CDR3 bases are TGTGCCAGTACGGGACTAGCGGGACTCGGGGAGCTGTTTTTT.

This chain joins TRBV7-3 and TRBJ2-5, with D possibly matching TRBD1 (6 bases). The CDR3 runs to 16 residues. V was shortened by 5 bases and J by 2 bases, with 18 bases between the two germline ends. Germline CDR1 is SGHTA and CDR2 is FQGTGA. The CDR3 region is CASSGNPGHSQETQYF. The CDR3 nucleotides read TGTGCCAGCAGCGGAAACCCGGGACACAGTCAAGAGACCCAGTACTTC.

This chain uses TRBV7-2 with TRBJ1-1; TRBD1 is a possible D gene (6 bases). This CDR3 contains 13 residues. Germline CDR1 SGHTA, CDR2 FQGNSA. The V end lost 5 bases, the J end lost 6 bases, and 13 bases lay between the germline ends. The CDR3 region is CASSEQGLAEAFF. In DNA, the CDR3 is TGTGCCAGCAGCGAACAGGGCCTGGCTGAAGCTTTCTTT.

A single count supports this clone. The gene calls are TRBV29-1 and TRBJ2-5; D uncertain. CDR3 size: 13 residues. Trimming took off 4 bases at V and 3 bases at J, with 12 bases between the two ends. In germline, CDR1 is SQVTM, CDR2 ANQGSEA. The CDR3 region is CSVARQIEETQYF. The CDR3 DNA sequence: TGCAGCGTTGCCAGGCAGATCGAAGAGACCCAGTACTTC.

This clone was detected a few times. The chain links TRBV28 to TRBJ2-7; maybe TRBD2 (5 bases). The CDR3 loop spans 12 amino acids. V shed 7 bases and J shed 6 bases, with 13 bases lying between them. Germline lookup yields CDR1 MDHEN and CDR2 SYDVKM. CDR3 protein: CASITRLGEQYF. The CDR3 nucleotides are TGTGCCAGCATAACTAGGTTAGGCGAGCAGTACTTC.

This CDR3 is CASIPWTSGPNEQFF. The CDR3 DNA follows: TGTGCCAGCATCCCTTGGACTAGCGGACCCAATGAGCAGTTCTTC. This sequence joins TRBV2 and TRBJ2-1; 10 bases fit TRBD2. Losses at the gene ends were 7 bases for V and 6 bases for J; bases not matched to a gene: 9. This CDR3 has 15 amino acids. Germline V gene data show CDR1 as SNHLY and CDR2 as FYNNEI.

The chain couples TRBV2 to TRBJ2-5; 10 bases are shared with TRBD1. Losses at the gene ends were 5 bases for V and 0 bases for J; bases not matched to a gene: 3. CDR1 and CDR2 (germline): SNHLY, FYNNEI. The CDR3 is 15 residues long. The chain's CDR3 is CASSRDRGYQETQYF. The CDR3 nucleotides are TGTGCCAGCAGTCGGGACAGGGGATACCAAGAGACCCAGTACTTC.

This clone was seen only once. This chain connects TRBV5-1 to TRBJ1-1; D is unresolved. The CDR3 spans 14 residues. Trimming took 4 bases from V and 2 from J, leaving 12 bases between them. The V gene's germline CDR1 is SGHRS and CDR2 YFSETQ. In nucleotides, the CDR3 is TGCGCCAGCAGCCAAACGCCGATCAACACTGAAGCTTTCTTT. Protein product: CASSQTPINTEAFF.

This clone came up a few times. The gene calls are TRBV11-2 and TRBJ1-4; TRBD1 might be the D (6 bases). The V gene's germline CDR1 is SGHAT and CDR2 FQNNGV. This CDR3 is built from 15 residues. V lost 4 bases to trimming and J lost 8 bases, with 17 bases between them. CDR3 sequence reads: CASSSTGKVGEKLFF. The CDR3 nucleotides are TGTGCCAGCAGCTCCACAGGGAAGGTGGGGGAAAAACTGTTTTTT.

A few counts support this clone. This chain uses TRBV7-9 with TRBJ1-2, with TRBD1 as a possible D gene (6 bases). Germline V gives CDR1 SEHNR, CDR2 FQNEAQ (reference sequence). V was pared by 6 bases and J by 7 bases, with 15 bases between. The CDR3 is made up of 13 amino acids. This CDR3 reads CASSRRDNSGYTF. CDR3 bases: TGTGCCAGCAGTCGTAGGGACAATTCTGGCTACACCTTC.

The chain combines TRBV28 with TRBJ1-3; possibly TRBD1 for D (5 bases). This CDR3 has 19 residues. Germline V gene data show CDR1 as MDHEN and CDR2 as SYDVKM. V was pared by 2 bases and J by 1 base, with 21 bases between. The CDR3 DNA follows: TGTGCCAGCAGTTTAGGTGGGACGCCAATTTTTAGTTCTGGAAACACCATATATTTT. Protein: CASSLGGTPIFSSGNTIYF.

V usage is TRBV7-9 and J usage is TRBJ2-1, with D possibly matching TRBD2 (5 bases). This CDR3 comprises 16 residues. V was cut by 2 bases and J by 12 bases, with 23 bases left in between. From germline, CDR1 is SEHNR and CDR2 FQNEAQ (reference sequence). The CDR3 DNA reads as TGTGCCAGCAGCTTAAGTCAGGTCGCCTTTGTAGAGGGGCAGTTCTTC. Translating gives CASSLSQVAFVEGQFF.

J is TRBJ2-1 and V is TRBV28, with 10 positions matching TRBD1. The germline gives CDR1 MDHEN, CDR2 SYDVKM. After removal of 8 bases from V and 4 bases from J, the junction contained 11 bases not matched to a gene. The length of the CDR3 is 16 residues. CDR3 region: CASESLDRGLYNEQFF. Here the CDR3 DNA reads TGTGCCAGCGAATCCCTAGACAGGGGGCTTTACAATGAGCAGTTCTTC.

This clone was counted a single time. This chain connects TRBV10-1 to TRBJ2-7; TRBD2 agrees at 10 bases. CDR1 is WNHNN and CDR2 is SYGVQD in the germline V gene (reference sequence). The CDR3 covers 15 residues. V lost 6 bases, J lost 7 bases, and 12 bases stayed unmatched. The CDR3 DNA reads TGCGCCAGCAGCCCCACTAGCGGGATCGGGGGTGAGCAGTACTTC. It yields the protein CASSPTSGIGGEQYF.

The gene calls are TRBV5-1 and TRBJ2-1; 7 bases align to TRBD1. V was clipped by 0 bases and J by 6 bases; unmatched bases: 6. The CDR3 contains 15 residues. The germline V gene has CDR1 SGHRS and CDR2 YFSETQ. The CDR3 DNA reads as TGCGCCAGCAGCTTGGGAAGGACAGGACCCAATGAGCAGTTCTTC. Translation gives CASSLGRTGPNEQFF.

In nucleotides, the CDR3 is TGTGCCAGCAGCCTAGGGACTCACTACGAGCAGTACTTC. This translates into CASSLGTHYEQYF. The rearrangement links TRBV7-8 to TRBJ2-7; TRBD2 might be the D (6 bases). The germline V and J ends were trimmed by 5 bases and 3 bases, with 11 bases remaining between them. CDR1 and CDR2 from the germline V gene are SGHVS and FQNEAQ. This CDR3 is 13 amino acids long.

This sequence joins TRBV5-1 and TRBJ2-7, with D perhaps being TRBD1 or TRBD2 (5 bases each). The CDR3 has 16 amino acids. Germline V gene sequence: CDR1 SGHRS, CDR2 YFSETQ. The ends were cut back, 0 bases at V and 4 bases at J, with 17 bases in the middle. CDR3 amino acids: CASSLVAPRDRYEQYF. The CDR3 nucleotides read TGCGCCAGCAGCTTGGTGGCTCCCCGGGACCGGTACGAGCAGTACTTC.